These 27 T cell receptor beta chains came from one sample sequenced in a study of PD-L1 blockade in urothelial cancer. Profiling relied on immunoSEQ multiplex PCR, and the TCRdb table lists in-frame clones only, not all of them. The sample contains 50,000 or so clones, 86% of which appear only once. Time point in this sample: peripheral blood 6 weeks after treatment start. This specimen consisted of PBMCs, obtained around atezolizumab (anti-PD-L1) treatment. The receptors were gathered from a man between 60 and 75 years old with urothelial cancer.

This chain links TRBV11-3 with TRBJ2-3; TRBD2 is a possible D gene (6 bases). Germline values: CDR1 SGHNT, CDR2 YENEEA. The length of the CDR3 is 16 residues. V gave up 1 base and J gave up 4 bases, with 15 bases separating them. The DNA of the CDR3 is TGTGCCAGCAGCTTAGCCGCAGGGCGGGACTCAGATACGCAGTATTTT. Its protein product is CASSLAAGRDSDTQYF.

The rearrangement joins TRBV28 to TRBJ2-6; D possibly corresponds to TRBD1 (7 bases). Germline V gene sequence: CDR1 MDHEN, CDR2 SYDVKM. The germline V and J ends were trimmed by 4 bases and 0 bases, with 16 bases remaining between them. The CDR3 is 18 residues long. Written as DNA, the CDR3 is TGTGCCAGCAGTTCCCCAGGGGGGCTAAACTCTGGGGCCAACGTCCTGACTTTC. Protein: CASSSPGGLNSGANVLTF. Complete variable domain (other parts from reference TRBV28 and TRBJ2-6): DVKVTQSSRYLVKRTGEKVFLECVQDMDHENMFWYRQDPGLGLRLIYFSYDVKMKEKGDIPEGYSVSREKKERFSLILESASTNQTSMYLCASSSPGGLNSGANVLTFGAGSRLTVL.

The V and J genes are TRBV5-4 and TRBJ2-3, with TRBD1 identical over 11 bases. The CDR3 loop spans 16 amino acids. Germline V gene data show CDR1 as SGHNT and CDR2 as YYREEE (reference sequence). Germline trimming cut 4 bases from V and 0 bases from J; bases unmatched to any gene: 4. This chain's CDR3 is CASSLGQGASTDTQYF. For the CDR3, the DNA is TGTGCCAGCAGCCTTGGACAGGGGGCGAGCACAGATACGCAGTATTTT.

This clone occurred once. The J gene is TRBJ2-7, the V gene TRBV25-1; TRBD2 is a possible D gene (6 bases). CDR1 MGHDK and CDR2 SYGVNS come from the germline V gene. The CDR3 loop spans 15 amino acids. V was clipped by 0 bases and J by 4 bases, with 13 bases between them. This CDR3 reads CASSEYGRRAYEQYF. Here the CDR3 DNA reads TGTGCCAGCAGTGAATATGGGAGGAGGGCATACGAGCAGTACTTC.

V and J are TRBV10-1 and TRBJ2-7; no clear D. The CDR3 runs 12 residues. V lost 0 bases and J lost 3, with 3 bases in between. Germline CDR1 and CDR2: WNHNN and SYGVQD (reference sequence). CDR3 bases: TGCGCCAGCAGTGAGTCGAGCTACGAGCAGTACTTC. Protein product: CASSESSYEQYF.

The chain joins TRBV2 to TRBJ1-5; 8 positions agree with TRBD1. The germline V gene encodes CDR1 SNHLY and CDR2 FYNNEI. The J segment lost 2 bases and the V segment lost 3 bases, leaving 6 bases of the junction unmatched. The CDR3 contains 16 residues. The CDR3 here is CASSDTGGRGNQPQHF. CDR3 bases: TGTGCCAGCAGTGACACAGGGGGAAGGGGCAATCAGCCCCAGCATTTT.

This rearrangement joins TRBV10-2 to TRBJ2-3; D perhaps matches TRBD2 (6 bases). The CDR3 covers 15 residues. CDR1 WSHSY and CDR2 SAAADI come from the germline V gene. V was trimmed by 2 bases and J by 0 bases, leaving 9 bases between them. The chain's CDR3 is CASSEGGASTDTQYF. Written as DNA, the CDR3 is TGCGCCAGCAGTGAGGGCGGGGCTAGCACAGATACGCAGTATTTT.

The J gene is TRBJ2-3, the V gene TRBV6-6; D remains unclear. This CDR3 is built from 11 residues. Between the trimmed V and J ends, which lost 6 bases and 6 bases, there was a span of 7 bases. The germline gives CDR1 MNHNY, CDR2 SVGAGI (reference sequence). CDR3 DNA: TGTGCCAGCAGCCTCCCGGATACGCAGTATTTT. It is translated as CASSLPDTQYF.

V is TRBV2 and J is TRBJ2-7, with TRBD1 matching 8 bases. The CDR3 loop spans 12 amino acids. V was clipped by 5 bases and J by 6 bases; unmatched bases: 3. Germline values: CDR1 SNHLY, CDR2 FYNNEI. The CDR3 sequence is CASSFTGGEQYF. In DNA, the CDR3 is TGTGCCAGCAGTTTTACAGGGGGCGAGCAGTACTTC.

This sequence joins TRBV30 and TRBJ1-1; 7 nucleotides line up with TRBD1. CDR3 length: 11 amino acids. The trim removed 6 bases at V and 10 bases at J, leaving 8 bases unmatched. Germline assignment: CDR1 GTSNPN and CDR2 SVGIG (reference sequence). DNA of the CDR3: TGTGCCTGCCAGGGGGGTTATTCAGCTTTCTTT. Protein product: CACQGGYSAFF.

V usage is TRBV6-5 and J usage is TRBJ2-2; 12 nucleotides match TRBD2. The junction had 5 bases not matched to a gene; V was cut back by 6 bases and J by 6 bases. The V gene's germline CDR1 is MNHEY and CDR2 SVGAGI. CDR3 length: 15 residues. For the CDR3, the DNA is TGTGCCAGCAGGGAGACTAGCGGGAGCCCCGGGGAGCTGTTTTTT. It translates to CASRETSGSPGELFF.

The rearrangement joins TRBV5-8 to TRBJ2-7; D is ambiguous. Germline assignment: CDR1 SGHTS and CDR2 YDEGEE. CDR3 length: 14 amino acids. Trimming shortened V by 0 bases and J by 4 bases, and 11 bases separated the two germline ends. The CDR3 protein is CASSLDFGRYEQYF. The CDR3 DNA sequence: TGTGCCAGCAGCTTGGATTTCGGTAGATACGAGCAGTACTTC.

This rearrangement joins TRBV30 to TRBJ2-1; TRBD2 agrees at 16 bases. The CDR3 loop spans 17 amino acids. J lost 4 bases, V lost 4 bases, and 7 bases had no gene match. Germline loops: CDR1 GTSNPN, CDR2 SVGIG (reference sequence). The CDR3 sequence: CAWMRKGLAGGYNEQFF. CDR3 sequence (DNA): TGTGCCTGGATGCGAAAGGGACTAGCGGGGGGGTACAATGAGCAGTTCTTC.

The gene calls are TRBV28 and TRBJ1-4; TRBD1 matches 7 bases. The germline gives CDR1 MDHEN, CDR2 SYDVKM. The CDR3 is 16 amino acids. V dropped 5 bases and J dropped 2; count of bases not matched to a gene: 8. The CDR3 spells CASSPNIRGTNEKLFF. The CDR3 nucleotides read TGTGCCAGCAGTCCGAACATCAGGGGGACTAATGAAAAACTGTTTTTT. Complete variable domain (other parts from reference TRBV28 and TRBJ1-4): DVKVTQSSRYLVKRTGEKVFLECVQDMDHENMFWYRQDPGLGLRLIYFSYDVKMKEKGDIPEGYSVSREKKERFSLILESASTNQTSMYLCASSPNIRGTNEKLFFGSGTQLSVL.

Only a few counts were recorded for this clone. The chain recombines TRBV30 with TRBJ1-1; 8 nucleotides agree with TRBD1. Germline CDR1 and CDR2: GTSNPN and SVGIG (reference sequence). The length of the CDR3 is 16 residues. J gave up 3 bases and V 0 bases, and 9 bases lay outside the gene matches. This CDR3 is CAWSVPRTGWDTEAFF. CDR3 nucleotides: TGTGCCTGGAGTGTACCCCGGACAGGGTGGGACACTGAAGCTTTCTTT.

J is TRBJ2-7 and V is TRBV4-1, with a weak D call TRBD2 (6 bases). Germline CDR1 is MGHRA and CDR2 is YSYEKL. The CDR3 covers 15 residues. The V and J ends lost 0 bases and 6 bases respectively, with 15 bases between them. In DNA form, the CDR3 reads TGCGCCAGCAGCCAAGACCCTATTGGAGGGACCGAGCAGTACTTC. As protein: CASSQDPIGGTEQYF.

The chain combines TRBV2 with TRBJ2-3; tentatively, D is TRBD2 (6 bases). Deletions cut 8 bases from V and 5 bases from J, with 17 bases between. The CDR3 is 14 residues long. Per the germline V gene, CDR1 is SNHLY and CDR2 is FYNNEI. The CDR3 loop reads CASCPGLRKDTQYF. In nucleotides, the CDR3 is TGTGCCAGCTGCCCGGGACTTCGAAAAGATACGCAGTATTTT. Full variable domain (rest looked up from reference TRBV2 and TRBJ2-3): EPEVTQTPSHQVTQMGQEVILRCVPISNHLYFYWYRQILGQKVEFLVSFYNNEISEKSEIFDDQFSVERPDGSNFTLKIRSTKLEDSAMYFCASCPGLRKDTQYFGPGTRLTVL.

This clone was seen once. This chain joins TRBV10-2 and TRBJ2-5, with TRBD2 matching 12 bases. This CDR3 comprises 13 residues. V was pared by 8 bases and J by 5 bases, with 3 bases of the junction left unmatched. Germline CDR1 reads WSHSY; CDR2 reads SAAADI. The CDR3 loop is CASHGLAGETQYF. In DNA, the CDR3 is TGCGCCAGCCACGGACTAGCGGGGGAGACCCAGTACTTC.

On this clone: An end of the junction does not agree with germline; a read error may underlie this. This chain connects TRBV7-8 to TRBJ1-1; D unclear. CDR3 length: 13 residues. CDR1 and CDR2 (germline): SGHVS, FQNEAQ. The CDR3 DNA follows: TGTGCCAGCACCTTACGACAGAACACTGAAGCTTTCTTT. As protein: CASTLRQNTEAFF.

The chain links TRBV28 to TRBJ1-1; D is perhaps TRBD1 (5 bases). Per the germline V gene, CDR1 is MDHEN and CDR2 is SYDVKM. V shed 4 bases and J shed 10 bases, with 25 bases lying between them. The CDR3 is 16 amino acids. DNA of the CDR3: TGTGCCAGCAGTTCGGGCGGCAGTGTTTCCAGGGCTGGAGCTTTCTTT. Translating gives CASSSGGSVSRAGAFF.

This clone was recorded a few times. V gene TRBV14 combines with J gene TRBJ2-7; 7 positions match TRBD2. Germline V CDR1 and CDR2: SGHDN, FVKESK. The CDR3 is 17 residues long. The V and J ends lost 0 bases and 2 bases, in that order; junction bases with no gene match: 10. The CDR3 is CASSQDGPFGGTYEQYF. The CDR3, as DNA: TGTGCCAGCAGCCAAGATGGGCCTTTCGGGGGGACCTACGAGCAGTACTTC. The complete variable domain, with remaining parts taken from reference TRBV14 and TRBJ2-7, reads EAGVTQFPSHSVIEKGQTVTLRCDPISGHDNLYWYRRVMGKEIKFLLHFVKESKQDESGMPNNRFLAERTGGTYSTLKVQPAELEDSGVYFCASSQDGPFGGTYEQYFGPGTRLTVT.

This clone appeared once. An end of the junction does not agree with germline; a read error may underlie this. The chain combines TRBV30 with TRBJ1-2; TRBD1 matches at 8 bases. The CDR3 has 13 residues. In germline, CDR1 is GTSNPN, CDR2 SVGIG (reference sequence). CDR3 region: CAWTTGDLYGYTF. CDR3 DNA: TGTGCATGGACGACAGGGGACCTCTATGGCTACACCTTC. Combining the CDR3 with reference TRBV30 and TRBJ1-2 gives the whole variable domain SQTIHQWPATLVQPVGSPLSLECTVEGTSNPNLYWYRQAAGRGLQLLFYSVGIGQISSEVPQNLSASRPQDRQFILSSKKLLLSDSGFYLCAWTTGDLYGYTFGSGTRLTVV.

V is TRBV7-9 and J is TRBJ1-5; D perhaps matches TRBD1 (5 bases). Germline CDR1 reads SEHNR; CDR2 reads FQNEAQ (reference sequence). The V end lost 5 bases, the J end lost 6 bases, and 11 bases lay between the germline ends. The CDR3 length is 13 residues. The CDR3 region has the DNA TGTGCCAGCAGCCCGGGGGAAGTTCAGCCCCAGCATTTT. It translates to CASSPGEVQPQHF.

CDR3 bases: TGTGCCAGCAGCTTAGTGGTTGCGGGGGGCACCGGGGAGCTGTTTTTT. Translation: CASSLVVAGGTGELFF. This rearrangement joins TRBV11-2 to TRBJ2-2, with 8 bases fitting TRBD2. The germline V gene encodes CDR1 SGHAT and CDR2 FQNNGV. The CDR3 spans 16 residues. V trimming: 1 base; J trimming: 4 bases; junction bases outside the gene matches: 5. Using reference TRBV11-2 and TRBJ2-2 for the parts outside the CDR3, the full variable domain is EAGVAQSPRYKIIEKRQSVAFWCNPISGHATLYWYQQILGQGPKLLIQFQNNGVVDDSQLPKDRFSAERLKGVDSTLKIQPAKLEDSAVYLCASSLVVAGGTGELFFGEGSRLTVL.

The J gene is TRBJ2-1, the V gene TRBV27; 11 bases are shared with TRBD1. Germline V CDR1 and CDR2: MNHEY, SMNVEV (reference sequence). V lost 11 bases, J lost 7 bases, and 16 bases stayed unmatched. This CDR3 has 16 amino acids. The DNA of the CDR3 is TGTGCCCTGGGGGACAGGGGGATATCTAGAGTTAATGAGCAGTTCTTC. Amino acid sequence: CALGDRGISRVNEQFF.

The chain is built from TRBV6-1 and TRBJ1-5; perhaps TRBD1 as D (5 bases). Germline V gene data show CDR1 as MNHNS and CDR2 as SASEGT. V lost 5 bases, J lost 2 bases, and 7 bases lay in between. The CDR3 is 13 amino acids. CDR3 DNA: TGTGCCAGCAGTACACAGGGCAATCAGCCCCAGCATTTT. Translated, it gives CASSTQGNQPQHF.

This chain joins TRBV2 and TRBJ1-2; 8 bases map to TRBD1. In germline, CDR1 is SNHLY, CDR2 FYNNEI. The CDR3 is made up of 17 amino acids. V was pared by 4 bases and J by 0 bases, with 10 bases of the junction left unmatched. The CDR3 loop reads CASSGTGRFVANYGYTF. DNA for the CDR3: TGTGCCAGCAGTGGGACAGGGAGGTTCGTAGCTAACTATGGCTACACCTTC.